The 32 T cell receptor beta chains in this list originate from one sample, sequenced in a study of T cells after yellow fever vaccination. TCRdb re-analysed the 5' RACE reads in MiXCR, keeping a single row per CDR3 protein. The data hold 500,000 to 650,000 distinct CDR3 sequences, with about 14% observed a single time. This specimen was PBMCs, taken on the day of the yellow fever booster vaccination. The origin of the receptors is a man aged 25-40 years who received the YFV17D yellow fever vaccine.

This clonotype was recorded at least ten times. The rearrangement uses TRBV12-3 or TRBV12-4 and TRBJ2-1; possible D gene TRBD2, 6 bases. The CDR3 is made up of 12 amino acids. With 5 bases removed from V and 8 bases from J, the gap between germline ends came to 10 bases. The chain's CDR3 is CASSLREDEQFF. The CDR3 DNA reads TGTGCCAGCAGTCTCAGGGAGGATGAGCAGTTCTTC.

The chain is built from TRBV29-1 and TRBJ1-4; possibly TRBD1 for D (6 bases). This CDR3 is 16 amino acids long. Trimming took off 0 bases at V and 15 bases at J, with 26 bases between the two ends. Germline CDR1 is SQVTM and CDR2 is ANQGSEA. This CDR3 reads CSVEDEGGRLVRSMFF. CDR3 DNA sequence: TGCAGCGTTGAAGACGAGGGGGGCCGGTTAGTTAGATCGATGTTTTTT.

This clonotype was observed many times. The rearrangement joins TRBV5-1 to TRBJ2-7; unclear D gene. Per germline, CDR1 SGHRS and CDR2 YFSETQ. V lost 4 bases to trimming and J lost 4 bases, with 9 bases between them. The CDR3 loop spans 12 amino acids. The CDR3 sequence: CASSTGPYEQYF. In DNA, the CDR3 is TGCGCCAGCAGCACCGGACCGTACGAGCAGTACTTC.

The chain has TRBV6-5 and TRBJ2-7, with D possibly TRBD2 on 6 matching bases. CDR3 length: 15 residues. The germline V gene has CDR1 MNHEY and CDR2 SVGAGI. V gave up 0 bases and J gave up 2 bases, with 11 bases separating them. The CDR3 spells CASSYSSGGAYEQYF. The CDR3 nucleotides read TGTGCCAGCAGTTACTCGAGCGGAGGGGCCTACGAGCAGTACTTC.

In this sample, this clonotype turned up a few times. The rearrangement joins TRBV5-1 to TRBJ2-7; weak D call: TRBD2 (5 bases). Germline V CDR1 and CDR2: SGHRS, YFSETQ. The V gene lost 0 bases and the J gene lost 3 bases, with 13 bases spanning the gap. The CDR3 has 15 residues. The CDR3, as DNA: TGCGCCAGCAGCTTGGGGGCTAGCCAATACTACGAGCAGTACTTC. Translating it yields CASSLGASQYYEQYF.

The chain links TRBV7-2 to TRBJ2-5, with 9 bases that match TRBD2. This CDR3 has 16 amino acids. Germline CDR1 reads SGHTA; CDR2 reads FQGNSA. J gave up 0 bases and V 3 bases, and 5 bases lay outside the gene matches. CDR3 coding DNA: TGTGCCAGCAGCTTCGGTAGCGGGAGTTACCAAGAGACCCAGTACTTC. Protein product: CASSFGSGSYQETQYF.

The chain carries TRBV5-1 and TRBJ2-2; 8 nucleotides match TRBD1. The junction had 9 bases not matched to a gene; V was cut back by 0 bases and J by 5 bases. Germline V lookup: CDR1 SGHRS, CDR2 YFSETQ. This CDR3 is built from 17 residues. The CDR3 coding sequence is TGCGCCAGCAGCTTGGGGGCGACAGGGGTCTATACCGGGGAGCTGTTTTTT. Protein sequence: CASSLGATGVYTGELFF.

This clonotype appeared a few times. The genes are TRBV20-1 and TRBJ2-1; D not resolved. The CDR3 has 13 amino acids. Trimming left V 8 bases short and J 0 bases short, with 11 bases between. Germline lookup yields CDR1 DFQATT and CDR2 SNEGSKA (reference sequence). CDR3: CSTQSSSYNEQFF. The CDR3 bases are TGCAGTACCCAATCAAGCTCCTACAATGAGCAGTTCTTC.

Only a few counts were recorded for this clonotype. This sequence joins TRBV20-1 and TRBJ1-1; the D gene is possibly TRBD1 (5 bases). V lost 0 bases, J lost 3 bases, and 8 bases lay in between. Germline-derived CDR1 and CDR2 are DFQATT and SNEGSKA (reference sequence). There are 13 residues in the CDR3. CDR3 DNA sequence: TGCAGTGCTAGAGAGGGGGTTTACACTGAAGCTTTCTTT. Encoded protein: CSAREGVYTEAFF.

This clonotype was observed a handful of times. The V call is TRBV20-1, the J call TRBJ2-3, with 7 bases that match TRBD2. This CDR3 is built from 13 residues. Trimming cost V 5 bases and J 2 bases; bases outside gene matches: 4. Germline-derived CDR1 and CDR2 are DFQATT and SNEGSKA (reference sequence). CDR3 sequence (DNA): TGCAGTGCTGCTAGCGGCCTCACAGATACGCAGTATTTT. Translated: CSAASGLTDTQYF.

This clonotype was seen more than once but under ten times. J is TRBJ2-1 and V is TRBV29-1; 7 nucleotides line up with TRBD2. CDR3 size: 14 residues. Germline CDR1 reads SQVTM; CDR2 reads ANQGSEA. Unmatched junction bases numbered 7, after V lost 6 bases and J lost 2 bases. As DNA, the CDR3 is TGCAGCGTCGCCCATCGGGGGGCCTACAATGAGCAGTTCTTC. Its protein is CSVAHRGAYNEQFF.

This rearrangement joins TRBV28 to TRBJ2-7, with 10 bases matching TRBD1. The germline gives CDR1 MDHEN, CDR2 SYDVKM. The CDR3 sequence is 15 residues long. V lost 6 bases and J lost 6; bases outside the gene matches: 11. DNA of the CDR3: TGTGCCAGCAGACAAGGGGGACAGGGGTCGACCGAGCAGTACTTC. It codes for CASRQGGQGSTEQYF.

V and J are TRBV7-2 and TRBJ2-7; TRBD1 might be the D (6 bases). This CDR3 is built from 13 residues. Between the trimmed V and J ends, which lost 5 bases and 3 bases, there was a span of 11 bases. Germline V CDR1 and CDR2: SGHTA, FQGNSA. CDR3 DNA: TGTGCCAGCAGCCACGGACAGATCTACGAGCAGTACTTC. Protein: CASSHGQIYEQYF.

CDR3 coding DNA: TGCAGTGCTCCCCCCAGCGGAAGCGCCTACGAGCAGTACTTC. This sequence encodes CSAPPSGSAYEQYF. The rearrangement uses TRBV20-1 and TRBJ2-7, with D possibly being TRBD2 (5 bases). The V and J ends lost 5 bases and 2 bases respectively, with 16 bases between them. This CDR3 has 14 residues. Germline V gene data show CDR1 as DFQATT and CDR2 as SNEGSKA (reference sequence).

This chain uses TRBV18 with TRBJ2-1; D possibly corresponds to TRBD2 (5 bases). This CDR3 is 15 amino acids long. Germline V lookup: CDR1 KGHSH, CDR2 LQKENI. V gave up 6 bases and J gave up 0 bases, with 12 bases separating them. The CDR3 DNA sequence: TGTGCCAGCTCGCGAGCGGTGAGCTCCTACAATGAGCAGTTCTTC. Translating gives CASSRAVSSYNEQFF.

The V gene is TRBV4-3, the J gene TRBJ2-6; D possibly uses TRBD1 or TRBD2 (5 bases each). The V end lost 2 bases, the J end lost 4 bases, and 18 bases lay between the germline ends. There are 18 residues in the CDR3. Germline V gene data show CDR1 as LGHNA and CDR2 as YSLEER. This CDR3 reads CASSQRGPEASGANVLTF. CDR3 in DNA: TGCGCCAGCAGCCAACGGGGACCTGAGGCTTCCGGGGCCAACGTCCTGACTTTC.

The rearrangement uses TRBV5-1 and TRBJ1-1; 8 bases are a match to TRBD1. With 5 bases clipped from V and 2 bases from J, the junction kept 5 bases outside the gene matches. There are 14 residues in the CDR3. The germline V gene encodes CDR1 SGHRS and CDR2 YFSETQ. The CDR3 is CASRGAGGNTEAFF. Here the CDR3 DNA reads TGCGCCAGCAGGGGGGCAGGGGGCAACACTGAAGCTTTCTTT.

This clonotype was detected only a few times. CDR3 DNA: TGTGCCAGCAGCTGGGGACAGACCTCCTACAATGAGCAGTTCTTC. This encodes CASSWGQTSYNEQFF. The V call is TRBV5-5, the J call TRBJ2-1; 7 nucleotides agree with TRBD1. The CDR3 consists of 15 residues. Germline V gene lookup returns CDR1 SGHKS and CDR2 YYEKEE (reference sequence). The J segment lost 0 bases and the V segment lost 3 bases, leaving 3 bases of the junction unmatched.

This clonotype was counted between two and nine times. The V and J genes are TRBV19 and TRBJ1-1; D is possibly TRBD1 (5 bases). This CDR3 comprises 14 residues. Germline CDR1 reads LNHDA; CDR2 reads SQIVND (reference sequence). Trimming shortened V by 3 bases and J by 4 bases, and 12 bases separated the two germline ends. The CDR3 nucleotides read TGTGCCAGTAGTATCCCGGCCGGGGGCACTGAAGCTTTCTTT. It encodes CASSIPAGGTEAFF.

This clonotype has more than one count but fewer than ten. The chain links TRBV12-3 or TRBV12-4 to TRBJ2-1; maybe TRBD2 (5 bases). The CDR3 has 15 residues. V was clipped by 5 bases and J by 8 bases, with 19 bases between them. The CDR3 loop is CASSNLGISVDEQFF. DNA for the CDR3: TGTGCCAGCAGTAATCTCGGGATTAGCGTCGATGAGCAGTTCTTC.

The genes are TRBV9 and TRBJ2-5; 9 positions agree with TRBD2. The length of the CDR3 is 15 residues. The J segment lost 4 bases and the V segment lost 2 bases, leaving 6 bases of the junction unmatched. Germline CDR1 SGDLS, CDR2 YYNGEE. CDR3 DNA sequence: TGTGCCAGCAGCGTTAGCGGGAGTTTGCGAGAGACCCAGTACTTC. Encoded protein: CASSVSGSLRETQYF.

The chain employs TRBV6-1 and TRBJ1-5; 9 bases align to TRBD1. This CDR3 comprises 15 residues. Unmatched junction bases numbered 5, after V lost 3 bases and J lost 5 bases. Germline V gene lookup returns CDR1 MNHNS and CDR2 SASEGT. The CDR3 is CASSDINRGHQPQHF. In DNA form, the CDR3 reads TGTGCCAGCAGTGACATTAACAGGGGGCATCAGCCCCAGCATTTT.

This clonotype was counted between two and nine times. The chain is built from TRBV19 and TRBJ2-5; 9 nucleotides line up with TRBD2. This CDR3 spans 15 amino acids. Germline CDR1 and CDR2: LNHDA and SQIVND (reference sequence). The junction had 7 bases not matched to a gene; V was cut back by 8 bases and J by 0 bases. The DNA of the CDR3 is TGTGCCAGTTGTACTAGCGGGCTACACCAAGAGACCCAGTACTTC. It specifies CASCTSGLHQETQYF.

The rearrangement joins TRBV11-2 to TRBJ2-7; TRBD2 aligns across 13 bases. The CDR3 extends over 17 amino acids. Germline-derived CDR1 and CDR2 are SGHAT and FQNNGV. V trimming: 0 bases; J trimming: 7 bases; junction bases outside the gene matches: 9. CDR3 protein: CASSLELLAGGHREQYF. For the CDR3, the DNA is TGTGCCAGCAGCTTAGAGCTACTAGCGGGAGGGCATCGGGAGCAGTACTTC.

The genes are TRBV20-1 and TRBJ1-1; TRBD1 is a possible D gene (6 bases). V was pared by 5 bases and J by 5 bases, with 15 bases between. Germline CDR1 DFQATT, CDR2 SNEGSKA (reference sequence). The CDR3 has 13 residues. DNA of the CDR3: TGCAGTGCTCAGTACAACAGGGATACTGAAGCTTTCTTT. Protein: CSAQYNRDTEAFF.

This clonotype was observed a few times. The genes are TRBV7-3 and TRBJ2-1; D tentatively reads TRBD1 or TRBD2 (5 bases each). With 3 bases removed from V and 5 bases from J, the gap between germline ends came to 14 bases. The CDR3 sequence is 15 residues long. The germline CDR1 and CDR2 sequences are SGHTA and FQGTGA. CDR3 nucleotide sequence: TGTGCCAGCAGCTTCTCCCGGGACGCCGACAATGAGCAGTTCTTC. This sequence encodes CASSFSRDADNEQFF.

The genes are TRBV29-1 and TRBJ2-1, with 7 nucleotides matching TRBD2. The CDR3 is made up of 16 amino acids. The V and J ends lost 3 bases and 3 bases, in that order; junction bases with no gene match: 11. Per germline, CDR1 SQVTM and CDR2 ANQGSEA. The CDR3 DNA is TGCAGCGTTGATATGTTCGGGTCTAGCGGCTACAATGAGCAGTTCTTC. Residues: CSVDMFGSSGYNEQFF.

The V and J genes are TRBV20-1 and TRBJ2-1, with 8 bases that match TRBD2. V was pared by 2 bases and J by 7 bases, with 10 bases of the junction left unmatched. Germline-derived CDR1 and CDR2 are DFQATT and SNEGSKA (reference sequence). The CDR3 runs to 15 residues. For the CDR3, the DNA is TGCAGTGCTAGAACCGGGACTAGTGGCTTTAATGAGCAGTTCTTC. Translating gives CSARTGTSGFNEQFF.

This clonotype has only a few counts. The gene calls are TRBV15 and TRBJ2-1; the match to TRBD2 covers 7 bases. The CDR3 has 16 amino acids. CDR1 is LNHNV, CDR2 YYDKDF, per germline (reference sequence). The ends lost 1 base at V and 5 bases at J; junction bases unmatched: 8. The CDR3 DNA reads as TGTGCCACCAGCAGAGGTCCTAGCGGAGCCCACAATGAGCAGTTCTTC. Amino acid sequence: CATSRGPSGAHNEQFF.

This chain connects TRBV7-9 to TRBJ2-3; 7 positions match TRBD1. Looked up from germline, CDR1 is SEHNR and CDR2 is FQNEAQ (reference sequence). The CDR3 consists of 12 residues. J gave up 1 base and V 10 bases, and 2 bases lay outside the gene matches. The CDR3 bases are TGTGCCACAGGGACAGGCACAGATACGCAGTATTTT. Translating it yields CATGTGTDTQYF.

This clonotype occurred a few times. This chain joins TRBV20-1 and TRBJ2-7; 8 positions match TRBD2. The CDR3 is 14 residues long. With 1 base clipped from V and 4 bases from J, the junction kept 6 bases outside the gene matches. From germline, CDR1 is DFQATT and CDR2 SNEGSKA (reference sequence). DNA of the CDR3: TGCAGTGCTAGAGCGGGAGGGCCGGGGTACGAGCAGTACTTC. This gives the protein CSARAGGPGYEQYF.

This clonotype showed up just a few times. The chain joins TRBV7-9 to TRBJ2-1; D may be TRBD1 or TRBD2 (5 bases each). The CDR3 covers 13 residues. V was trimmed by 5 bases and J by 7 bases, leaving 12 bases between them. Germline V gene sequence: CDR1 SEHNR, CDR2 FQNEAQ (reference sequence). CDR3 DNA: TGTGCCAGCAGCGTGGGGGTCGTGAATGAGCAGTTCTTC. This codes for CASSVGVVNEQFF. The full variable domain, in which reference TRBV7-9 and TRBJ2-1 provide the parts outside the CDR3, is DTGVSQNPRHKITKRGQNVTFRCDPISEHNRLYWYRQTLGQGPEFLTYFQNEAQLEKSRLLSDRFSAERPKGSFSTLEIQRTEQGDSAMYLCASSVGVVNEQFFGPGTRLTVL.